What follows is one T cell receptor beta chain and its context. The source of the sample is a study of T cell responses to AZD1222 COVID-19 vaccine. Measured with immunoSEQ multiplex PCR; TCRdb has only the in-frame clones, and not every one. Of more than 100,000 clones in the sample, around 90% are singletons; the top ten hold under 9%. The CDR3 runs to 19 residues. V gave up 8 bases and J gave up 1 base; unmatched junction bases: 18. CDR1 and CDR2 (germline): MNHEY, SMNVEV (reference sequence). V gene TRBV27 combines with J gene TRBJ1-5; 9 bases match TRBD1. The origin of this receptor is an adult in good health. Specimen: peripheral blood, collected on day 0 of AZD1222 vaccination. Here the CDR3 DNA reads TGTGCCAGCTCTACTGGCGTGGGACAGGGCGTTTGGAGCAATCAGCCCCAGCATTTT. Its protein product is CASSTGVGQGVWSNQPQHF.